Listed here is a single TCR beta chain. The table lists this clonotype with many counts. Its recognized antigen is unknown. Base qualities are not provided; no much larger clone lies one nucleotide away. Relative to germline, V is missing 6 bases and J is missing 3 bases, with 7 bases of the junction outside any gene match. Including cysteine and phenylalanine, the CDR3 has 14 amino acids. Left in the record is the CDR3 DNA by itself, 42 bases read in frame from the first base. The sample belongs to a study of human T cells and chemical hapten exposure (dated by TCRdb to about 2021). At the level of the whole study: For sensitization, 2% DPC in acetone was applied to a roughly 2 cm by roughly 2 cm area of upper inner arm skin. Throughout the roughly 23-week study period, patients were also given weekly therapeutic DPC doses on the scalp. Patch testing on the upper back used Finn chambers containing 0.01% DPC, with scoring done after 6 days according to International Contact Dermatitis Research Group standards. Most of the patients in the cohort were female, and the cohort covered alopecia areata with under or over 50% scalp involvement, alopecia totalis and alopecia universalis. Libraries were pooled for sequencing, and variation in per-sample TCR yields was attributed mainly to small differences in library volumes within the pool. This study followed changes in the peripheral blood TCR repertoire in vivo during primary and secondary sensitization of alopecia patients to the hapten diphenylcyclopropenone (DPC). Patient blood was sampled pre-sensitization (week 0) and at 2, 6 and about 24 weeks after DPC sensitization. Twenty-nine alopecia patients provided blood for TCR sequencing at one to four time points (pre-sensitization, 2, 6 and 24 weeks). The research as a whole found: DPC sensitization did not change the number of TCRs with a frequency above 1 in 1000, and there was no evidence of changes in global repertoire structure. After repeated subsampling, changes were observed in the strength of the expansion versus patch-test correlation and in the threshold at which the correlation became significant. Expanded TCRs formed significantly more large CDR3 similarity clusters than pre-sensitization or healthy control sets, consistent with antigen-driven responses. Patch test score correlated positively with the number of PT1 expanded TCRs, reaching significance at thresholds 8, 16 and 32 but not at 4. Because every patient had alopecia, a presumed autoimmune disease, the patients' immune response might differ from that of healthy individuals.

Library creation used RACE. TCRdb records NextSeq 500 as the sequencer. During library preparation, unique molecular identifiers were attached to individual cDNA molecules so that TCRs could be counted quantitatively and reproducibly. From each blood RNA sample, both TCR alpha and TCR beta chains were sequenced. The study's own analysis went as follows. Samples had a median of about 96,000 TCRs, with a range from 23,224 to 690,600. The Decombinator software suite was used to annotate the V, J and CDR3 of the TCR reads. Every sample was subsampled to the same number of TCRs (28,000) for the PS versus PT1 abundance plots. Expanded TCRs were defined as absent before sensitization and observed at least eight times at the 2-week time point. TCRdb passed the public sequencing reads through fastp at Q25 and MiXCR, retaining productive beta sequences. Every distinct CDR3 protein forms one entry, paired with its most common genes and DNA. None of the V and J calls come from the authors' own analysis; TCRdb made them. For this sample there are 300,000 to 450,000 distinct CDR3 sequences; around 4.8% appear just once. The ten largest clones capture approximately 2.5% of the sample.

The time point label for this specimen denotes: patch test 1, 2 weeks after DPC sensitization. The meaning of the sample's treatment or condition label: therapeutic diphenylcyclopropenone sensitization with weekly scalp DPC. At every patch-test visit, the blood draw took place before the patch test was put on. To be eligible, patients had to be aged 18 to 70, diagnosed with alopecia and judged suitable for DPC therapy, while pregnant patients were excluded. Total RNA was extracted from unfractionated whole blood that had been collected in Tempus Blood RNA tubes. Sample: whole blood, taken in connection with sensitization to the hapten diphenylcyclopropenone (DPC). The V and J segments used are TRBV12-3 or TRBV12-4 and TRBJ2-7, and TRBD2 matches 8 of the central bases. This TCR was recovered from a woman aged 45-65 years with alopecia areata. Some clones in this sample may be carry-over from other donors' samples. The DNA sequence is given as TGTGCCAGCAGCCGGGAGGGGTTAGGCTACGAGCAGTACTTC. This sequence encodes CASSREGLGYEQYF.